These 13 T cell receptor beta chains share one sample of origin, sequenced in a study of T cells in Graves' hyperthyroidism and ophthalmopathy. TCR beta CDR3 regions were amplified from RNA. RT-PCR in the first round (using the HTBI primer set) targeted the TCR CDR3. TCRdb re-derived calls from the multiplex PCR reads in MiXCR, one entry per CDR3 protein. This table holds about 700,000 distinct CDR3 sequences, 14% found once. Sequences were obtained from blood. All receptors derive from a woman between 18 and 29 years old with Graves' hyperthyroidism.

This clonotype occurred many times. This rearrangement joins TRBV28 to TRBJ2-1, with D tentatively TRBD2 (5 bases). Trimming left V 1 base short and J 4 bases short, with 17 bases between. The length of the CDR3 is 17 residues. Germline values: CDR1 MDHEN, CDR2 SYDVKM. CDR3 protein: CASSLYSTGRGYNEQFF. For the CDR3, the DNA is TGTGCCAGCAGTTTATACTCGACGGGTCGGGGATACAATGAGCAGTTCTTC.

This clonotype was recorded many times. The chain couples TRBV11-2 to TRBJ1-4, with TRBD1 matching over 8 bases. CDR3 length equals 18 residues. From germline, CDR1 is SGHAT and CDR2 FQNNGV. J gave up 7 bases and V 1 base, and 14 bases lay outside the gene matches. The DNA for the CDR3 is TGTGCCAGCAGCTTAGGCCGCAGGGGGCTAGACCCAAGTGAAAAACTGTTTTTT. This gives the protein CASSLGRRGLDPSEKLFF.

This clonotype has only a few counts. The chain combines TRBV19 with TRBJ1-1; 7 bases are a match to TRBD1. The CDR3 sequence is 15 residues long. Germline V gene data show CDR1 as LNHDA and CDR2 as SQIVND (reference sequence). Unmatched junction bases numbered 5, after V lost 3 bases and J lost 1 base. CDR3 nucleotide sequence: TGTGCCAGTAGTATTATTGGGACAGCGAACACTGAAGCTTTCTTT. It encodes CASSIIGTANTEAFF.

The chain uses TRBV30 and TRBJ2-2; D unclear. The CDR3 spans 11 residues. Trimming left V 6 bases short and J 2 bases short, with 4 bases between. Germline assignment: CDR1 GTSNPN and CDR2 SVGIG (reference sequence). CDR3 sequence reads: CACFNTGELFF. The CDR3 nucleotides are TGTGCCTGTTTTAACACCGGGGAGCTGTTTTTT.

On this clonotype: A much more abundant neighbour one base away suggests this may be a read error. This rearrangement joins TRBV6-4 to TRBJ1-1; D is undetermined. The CDR3 covers 12 residues. Germline-derived CDR1 and CDR2 are MRHNA and SNTAGT. The chain's CDR3 is CPSSYSDTEAFF. DNA of the CDR3: TGTCCCAGCAGTTACTCAGACACTGAAGCTTTCTTT.

This clonotype was counted at least ten times. This chain connects TRBV7-2 to TRBJ2-7; D call uncertain. In germline, CDR1 is SGHTA, CDR2 FQGNSA. The CDR3 extends over 11 amino acids. V lost 5 bases to trimming and J lost 6 bases, with 8 bases between them. In DNA, the CDR3 is TGTGCCAGCAGCCTCTTTGGCGAGCAGTACTTC. Translating it yields CASSLFGEQYF.

The table lists this clonotype with a few counts. The rearrangement joins TRBV5-4 to TRBJ2-3; 9 bases are shared with TRBD2. The CDR3 consists of 14 residues. The J segment lost 4 bases and the V segment lost 5 bases, leaving 5 bases of the junction unmatched. Germline CDR1 SGHNT, CDR2 YYREEE (reference sequence). The CDR3 DNA reads as TGTGCCAGCAGGCTAGCGGGATATTCAGATACGCAGTATTTT. Amino acid sequence: CASRLAGYSDTQYF.

This clonotype was observed a few times. This chain uses TRBV12-3 or TRBV12-4 with TRBJ2-7, with D possibly matching TRBD1 (7 bases). Deletions cut 7 bases from V and 1 base from J, with 14 bases between. This CDR3 comprises 14 residues. The CDR3 loop reads CASNQAGGSYEQYF. CDR3 coding DNA: TGTGCCAGCAACCAGGCAGGGGGGTCCTACGAGCAGTACTTC.

This clonotype was seen a handful of times. V gene TRBV5-1 combines with J gene TRBJ2-4; TRBD1 aligns across 7 bases. The germline V gene has CDR1 SGHRS and CDR2 YFSETQ. Trimming at V came to 2 bases and at J to 0 bases, leaving 5 bases not matched to a gene. This CDR3 has 16 amino acids. CDR3 residues: CASSLTGVLAKNIQYF. The DNA of the CDR3 is TGCGCCAGCAGCTTAACAGGGGTCTTAGCCAAAAACATTCAGTACTTC.

This clonotype showed up just a few times. The CDR3 bases are TGTGCCAGCAGCCAAGATTTGTTGGGCAATCAGCCCCAGCATTTT. Its protein product is CASSQDLLGNQPQHF. This sequence joins TRBV3-1 and TRBJ1-5; unclear D gene. V was trimmed by 0 bases and J by 2 bases, leaving 8 bases between them. Germline CDR1 reads LGHDT; CDR2 reads YNNKEL (reference sequence). The CDR3 sequence is 15 residues long.

The V gene is TRBV28, the J gene TRBJ2-3; 9 bases map to TRBD2. This CDR3 contains 19 residues. CDR1 is MDHEN, CDR2 SYDVKM, per germline. Germline trimming cut 5 bases from V and 0 bases from J; bases unmatched to any gene: 15. CDR3 DNA: TGTGCCAGCAGTAGGGCATTCCCTATAGCGGGGGCTAGCACAGATACGCAGTATTTT. Translation: CASSRAFPIAGASTDTQYF. The full variable domain, rest sourced from reference TRBV28 and TRBJ2-3, is DVKVTQSSRYLVKRTGEKVFLECVQDMDHENMFWYRQDPGLGLRLIYFSYDVKMKEKGDIPEGYSVSREKKERFSLILESASTNQTSMYLCASSRAFPIAGASTDTQYFGPGTRLTVL.

As regards this clonotype: This sequence may be a read error, since a much larger clone differs from it by one base. This chain joins TRBV3-1 and TRBJ1-1, with 8 bases that match TRBD1. This CDR3 has 15 amino acids. Germline V gene data show CDR1 as LGHDT and CDR2 as YNNKEL (reference sequence). The trim removed 3 bases at V and 0 bases at J, leaving 3 bases unmatched. The CDR3 protein is CASSHPTGVNTEAFF. In nucleotides, the CDR3 is TGTGCCAGCAGCCATCCGACAGGGGTGAACACTGAAGCTTTCTTT.

This clonotype was counted ten times or more. V gene TRBV7-8 combines with J gene TRBJ1-5; D call uncertain. Trimming stripped 4 bases from V and 3 bases from J, with 13 bases between. The CDR3 is 15 residues long. Germline V lookup: CDR1 SGHVS, CDR2 FQNEAQ. CDR3 residues: CASSSGEGPNQPQHF. The CDR3 coding sequence is TGTGCCAGCAGCTCCGGCGAGGGTCCCAATCAGCCCCAGCATTTT.